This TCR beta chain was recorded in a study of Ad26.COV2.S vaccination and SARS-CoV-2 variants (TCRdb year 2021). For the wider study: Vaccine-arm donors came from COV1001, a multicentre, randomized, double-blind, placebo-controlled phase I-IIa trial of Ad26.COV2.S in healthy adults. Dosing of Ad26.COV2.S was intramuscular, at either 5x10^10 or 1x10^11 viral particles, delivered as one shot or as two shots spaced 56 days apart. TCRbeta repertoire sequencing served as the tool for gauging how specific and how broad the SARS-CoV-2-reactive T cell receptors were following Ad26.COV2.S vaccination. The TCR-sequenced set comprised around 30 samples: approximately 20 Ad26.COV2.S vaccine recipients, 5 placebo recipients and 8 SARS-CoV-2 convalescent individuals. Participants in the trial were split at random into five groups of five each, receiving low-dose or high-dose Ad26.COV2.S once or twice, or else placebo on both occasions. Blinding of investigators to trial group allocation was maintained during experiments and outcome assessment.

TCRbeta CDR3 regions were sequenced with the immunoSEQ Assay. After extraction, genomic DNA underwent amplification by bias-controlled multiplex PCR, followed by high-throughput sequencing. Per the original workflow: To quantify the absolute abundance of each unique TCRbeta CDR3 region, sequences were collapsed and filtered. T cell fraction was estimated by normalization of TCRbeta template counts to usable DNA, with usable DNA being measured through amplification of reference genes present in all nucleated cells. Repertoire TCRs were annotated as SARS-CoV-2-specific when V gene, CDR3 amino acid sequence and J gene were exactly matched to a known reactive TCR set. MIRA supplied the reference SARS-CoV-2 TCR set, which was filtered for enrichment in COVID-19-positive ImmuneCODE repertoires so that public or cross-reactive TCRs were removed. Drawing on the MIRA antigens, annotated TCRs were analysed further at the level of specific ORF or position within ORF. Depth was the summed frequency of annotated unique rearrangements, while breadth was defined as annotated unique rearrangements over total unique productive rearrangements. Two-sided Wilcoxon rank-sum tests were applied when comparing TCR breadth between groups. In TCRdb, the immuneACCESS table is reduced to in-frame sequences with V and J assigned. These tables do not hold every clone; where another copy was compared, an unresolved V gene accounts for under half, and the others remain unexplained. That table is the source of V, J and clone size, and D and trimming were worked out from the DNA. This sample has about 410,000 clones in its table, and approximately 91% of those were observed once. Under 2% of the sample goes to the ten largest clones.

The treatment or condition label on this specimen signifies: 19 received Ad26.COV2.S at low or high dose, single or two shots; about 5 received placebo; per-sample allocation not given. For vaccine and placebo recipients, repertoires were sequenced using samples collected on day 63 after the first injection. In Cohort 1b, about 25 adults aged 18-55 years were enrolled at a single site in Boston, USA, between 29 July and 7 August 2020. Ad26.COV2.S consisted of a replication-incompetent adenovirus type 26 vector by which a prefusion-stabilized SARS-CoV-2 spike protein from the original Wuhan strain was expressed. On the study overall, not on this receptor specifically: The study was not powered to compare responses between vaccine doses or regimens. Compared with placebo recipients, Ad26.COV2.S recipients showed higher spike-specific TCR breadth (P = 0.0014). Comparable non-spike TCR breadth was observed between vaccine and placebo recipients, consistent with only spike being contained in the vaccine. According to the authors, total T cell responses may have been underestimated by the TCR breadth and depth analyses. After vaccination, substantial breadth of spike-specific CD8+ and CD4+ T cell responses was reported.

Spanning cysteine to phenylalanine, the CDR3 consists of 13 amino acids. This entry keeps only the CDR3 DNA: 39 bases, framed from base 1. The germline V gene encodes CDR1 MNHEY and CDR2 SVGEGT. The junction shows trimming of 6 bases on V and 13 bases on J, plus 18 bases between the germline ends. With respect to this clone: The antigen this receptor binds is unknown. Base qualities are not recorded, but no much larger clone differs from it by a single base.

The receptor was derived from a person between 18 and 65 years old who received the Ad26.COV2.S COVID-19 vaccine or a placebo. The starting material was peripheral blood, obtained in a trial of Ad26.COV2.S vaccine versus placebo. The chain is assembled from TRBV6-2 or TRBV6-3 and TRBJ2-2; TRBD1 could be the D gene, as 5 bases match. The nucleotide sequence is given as TGTGCCAGCAGGCCTACAGGCCCCGTATTGCTGTTTTTT. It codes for CASRPTGPVLLFF.